The source of this T cell receptor (beta chain) is a study of CD8 T cells in Susac syndrome. Across the whole study: At the time of blood draw, patients with Susac syndrome were therapy-naive, receiving corticosteroids, or receiving intravenous immunoglobulin alone. Study results and limitations: Susac-specific public clones were found in both the total CD8+ and the CD8+ TEMRA repertoires, with over 15 in the former and roughly five in the latter.

CD8+ and CD4+ T cells from blood underwent TCR beta sequencing, which was carried out in a high-throughput format. Looked up from germline, CDR1 is SGDLS and CDR2 is YYNGEE. The CDR3 is made up of 14 amino acids. Between the trimmed V and J ends, which lost 0 bases and 6 bases, there was a span of 9 bases. To note about this clonotype: The antigen remains unidentified.

An input of roughly 0.5 to 1 ug of RNA was subjected to reverse transcription using random hexamers. Amplification of TCR beta CDR3 was carried out by immunoSEQ multiplex PCR, which covered 54 Vbeta and 13 Jbeta segments. TCRdb redid the calling of the immunoSEQ multiplex PCR reads with MiXCR, one entry per CDR3 protein. The table has 100,000 to 150,000 distinct CDR3 sequences, 85% to 95% seen once. The sequencing sample was made of CD8+ T cells from PBMCs. The clonotype comes from a human donor with Susac syndrome. The chain uses TRBV9 and TRBJ2-2; no definite D call. CDR3 DNA: TGTGCCAGCAGCGTAGATGGTGCGTCCGGGGAGCTGTTTTTT. Protein sequence: CASSVDGASGELFF.